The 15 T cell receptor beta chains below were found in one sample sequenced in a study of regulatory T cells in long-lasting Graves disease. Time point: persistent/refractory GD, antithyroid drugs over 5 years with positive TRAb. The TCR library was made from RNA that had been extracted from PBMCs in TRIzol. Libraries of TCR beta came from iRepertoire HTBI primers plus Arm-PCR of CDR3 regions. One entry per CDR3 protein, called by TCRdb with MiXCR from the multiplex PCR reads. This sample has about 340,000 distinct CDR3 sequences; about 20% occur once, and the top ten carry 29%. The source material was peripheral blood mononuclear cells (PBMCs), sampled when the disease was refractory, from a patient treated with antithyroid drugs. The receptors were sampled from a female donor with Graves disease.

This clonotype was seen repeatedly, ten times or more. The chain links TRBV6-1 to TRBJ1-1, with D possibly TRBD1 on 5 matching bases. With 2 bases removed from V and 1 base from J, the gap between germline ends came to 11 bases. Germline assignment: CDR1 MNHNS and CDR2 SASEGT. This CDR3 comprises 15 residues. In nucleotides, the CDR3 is TGTGCCAGCAGTGAACCCCGTCAGGGGAACACTGAAGCTTTCTTT. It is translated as CASSEPRQGNTEAFF.

CDR3 loop: CSARDYLATEAFF. CDR3 in DNA: TGCAGTGCTAGAGACTACCTAGCCACTGAAGCTTTCTTT. The chain recombines TRBV20-1 with TRBJ1-1; D is uncertain. The germline V and J ends were trimmed by 0 bases and 4 bases, with 9 bases remaining between them. Germline CDR1 DFQATT, CDR2 SNEGSKA (reference sequence). CDR3 size: 13 residues.

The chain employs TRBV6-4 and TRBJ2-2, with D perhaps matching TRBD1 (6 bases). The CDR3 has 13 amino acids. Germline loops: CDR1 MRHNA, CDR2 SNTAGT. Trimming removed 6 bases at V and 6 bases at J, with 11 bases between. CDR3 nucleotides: TGTGCCAGCAGGAGAACAGGGTCCGGGGAGCTGTTTTTT. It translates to CASRRTGSGELFF.

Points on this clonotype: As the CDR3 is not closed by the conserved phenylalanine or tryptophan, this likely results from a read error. The CDR3 protein is CASSLRRYYEQYS. DNA of the CDR3: TGTGCCAGCAGTTTAAGGCGCTACTACGAGCAGTACTCC. The chain recombines TRBV28 with TRBJ2-7; D unclear. CDR1 is MDHEN, CDR2 SYDVKM, per germline. Trimming pared 2 bases from V and 3 bases from J, leaving 8 bases between. The CDR3 spans 13 residues.

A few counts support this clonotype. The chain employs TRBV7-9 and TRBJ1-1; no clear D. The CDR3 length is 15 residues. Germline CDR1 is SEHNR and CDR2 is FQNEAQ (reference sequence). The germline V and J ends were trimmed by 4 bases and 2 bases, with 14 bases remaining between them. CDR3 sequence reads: CASSSTRRLNTEAFF. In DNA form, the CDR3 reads TGTGCCAGCAGCTCCACGAGGAGACTAAACACTGAAGCTTTCTTT.

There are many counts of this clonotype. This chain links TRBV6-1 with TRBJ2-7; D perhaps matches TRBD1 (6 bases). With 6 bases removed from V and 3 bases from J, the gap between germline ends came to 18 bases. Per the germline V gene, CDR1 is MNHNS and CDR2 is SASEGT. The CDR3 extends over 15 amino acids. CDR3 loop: CASRSPTGKGYEQYF. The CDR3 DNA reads TGTGCCAGCAGATCCCCGACAGGCAAAGGCTACGAGCAGTACTTC.

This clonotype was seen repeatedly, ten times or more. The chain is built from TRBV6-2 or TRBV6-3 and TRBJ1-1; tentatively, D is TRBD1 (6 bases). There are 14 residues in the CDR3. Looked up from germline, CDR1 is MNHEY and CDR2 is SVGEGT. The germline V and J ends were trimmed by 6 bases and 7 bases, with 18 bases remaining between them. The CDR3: CASRIVGGQSEAFF. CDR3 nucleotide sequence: TGTGCCAGCAGAATCGTTGGGGGGCAAAGTGAAGCTTTCTTT.

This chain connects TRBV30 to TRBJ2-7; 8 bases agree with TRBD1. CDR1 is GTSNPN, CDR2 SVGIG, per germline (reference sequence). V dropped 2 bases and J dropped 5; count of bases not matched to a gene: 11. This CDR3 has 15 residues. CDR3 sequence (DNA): TGTGCCTGGAGTTTTGGACAGGGCCCGTCCGACGAGCAGTACTTC. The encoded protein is CAWSFGQGPSDEQYF. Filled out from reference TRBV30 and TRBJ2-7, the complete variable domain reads SQTIHQWPATLVQPVGSPLSLECTVEGTSNPNLYWYRQAAGRGLQLLFYSVGIGQISSEVPQNLSASRPQDRQFILSSKKLLLSDSGFYLCAWSFGQGPSDEQYFGPGTRLTVT.

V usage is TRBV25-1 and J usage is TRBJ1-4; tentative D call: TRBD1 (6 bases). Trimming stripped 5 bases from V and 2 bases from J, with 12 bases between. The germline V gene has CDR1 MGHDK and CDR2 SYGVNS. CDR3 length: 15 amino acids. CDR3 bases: TGTGCCAGCAGTCCTTACAGGGAGACTAATGAAAAACTGTTTTTT. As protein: CASSPYRETNEKLFF.

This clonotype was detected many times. The CDR3 DNA follows: TGCGCCAGCAGCGTGAACCCAGGGGGCCACACTGAAGCTTTCTTT. Amino acid sequence: CASSVNPGGHTEAFF. The chain has TRBV5-1 and TRBJ1-1, with TRBD1 identical over 8 bases. The CDR3 spans 15 residues. Germline V gene sequence: CDR1 SGHRS, CDR2 YFSETQ. With V trimmed by 4 bases and J by 3 bases, 8 bases remained unmatched.

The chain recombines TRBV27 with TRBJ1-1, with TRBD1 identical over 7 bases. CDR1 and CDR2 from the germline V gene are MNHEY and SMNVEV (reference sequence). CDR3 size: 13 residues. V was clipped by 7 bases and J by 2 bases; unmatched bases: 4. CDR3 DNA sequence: TGTGCCAGCAAGACAGGGTTCAACACTGAAGCTTTCTTT. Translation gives CASKTGFNTEAFF.

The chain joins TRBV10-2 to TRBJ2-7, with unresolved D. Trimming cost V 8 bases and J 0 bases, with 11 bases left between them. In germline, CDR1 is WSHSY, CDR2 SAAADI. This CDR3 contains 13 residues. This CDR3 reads CASPVPYSYEQYF. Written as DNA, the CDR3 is TGCGCCAGCCCCGTCCCGTACTCCTACGAGCAGTACTTC.

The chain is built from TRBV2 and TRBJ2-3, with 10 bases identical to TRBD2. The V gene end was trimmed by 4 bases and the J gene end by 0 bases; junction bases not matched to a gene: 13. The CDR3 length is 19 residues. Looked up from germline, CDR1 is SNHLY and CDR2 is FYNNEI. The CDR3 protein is CASSVALAGERPSTDTQYF. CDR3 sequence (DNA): TGTGCCAGCAGTGTGGCGCTAGCGGGAGAGAGACCTAGCACAGATACGCAGTATTTT.

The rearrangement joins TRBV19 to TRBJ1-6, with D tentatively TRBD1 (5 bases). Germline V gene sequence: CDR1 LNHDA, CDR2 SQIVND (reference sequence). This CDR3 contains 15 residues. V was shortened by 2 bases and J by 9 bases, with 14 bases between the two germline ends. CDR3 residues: CASSIRGGAGSPLHF. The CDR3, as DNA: TGTGCCAGTAGTATACGGGGCGGTGCGGGTTCACCCCTCCACTTT.

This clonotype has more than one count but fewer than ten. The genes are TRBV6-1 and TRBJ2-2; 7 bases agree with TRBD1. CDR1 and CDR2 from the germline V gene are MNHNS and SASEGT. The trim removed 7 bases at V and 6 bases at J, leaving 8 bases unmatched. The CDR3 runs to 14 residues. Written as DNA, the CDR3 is TGTGCCAGCAACTACCCGACAGGGTCCGGGGAGCTGTTTTTT. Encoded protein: CASNYPTGSGELFF.